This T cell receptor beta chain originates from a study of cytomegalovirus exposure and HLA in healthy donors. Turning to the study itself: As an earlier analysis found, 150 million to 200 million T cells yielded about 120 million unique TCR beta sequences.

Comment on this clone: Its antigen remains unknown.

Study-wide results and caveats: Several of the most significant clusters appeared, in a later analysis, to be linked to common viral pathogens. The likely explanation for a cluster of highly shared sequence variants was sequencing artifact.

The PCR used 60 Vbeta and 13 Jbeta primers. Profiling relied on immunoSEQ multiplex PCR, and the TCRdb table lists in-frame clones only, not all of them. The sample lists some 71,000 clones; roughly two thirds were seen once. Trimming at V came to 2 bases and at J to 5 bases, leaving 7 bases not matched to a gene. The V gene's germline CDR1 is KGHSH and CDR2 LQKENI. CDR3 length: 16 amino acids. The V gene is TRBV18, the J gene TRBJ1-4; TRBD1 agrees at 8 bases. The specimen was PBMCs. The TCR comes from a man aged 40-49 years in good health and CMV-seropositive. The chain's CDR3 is CASSPSWGTGNEKLFF. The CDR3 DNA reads TGTGCCAGCTCACCATCATGGGGGACAGGAAATGAAAAACTGTTTTTT.